This T cell receptor beta chain was recorded in a study of blood T cell repertoires in COVID-19. Study-level background: Samples taken during acute and convalescent COVID-19 were collected in the United States, Italy and Spain. Sources were T cells, B-cell-depleted T cells, or PBMCs; the material itself was cDNA or gDNA.

The length of the CDR3 is 18 residues. The J segment lost 4 bases and the V segment lost 1 base, leaving 11 bases of the junction unmatched. Germline V gives CDR1 SGHTA, CDR2 FQGTGA. Study processing details: Nucleated cell counts were estimated from reference gene primer amplification. Repertoires were generated with immunoSEQ multiplex PCR, while TCRdb's copy carries only in-frame clones and drops some. The V and J calls and clone size are taken from that table; D and trimming were inferred from the DNA. The data contain 85,000 to 100,000 clones, roughly 77% of them singletons. The source of this sequence is a human donor in a cohort sampled during active COVID-19. The chain links TRBV7-3 to TRBJ2-2, with TRBD2 matching over 8 bases. Material for sequencing was peripheral blood. CDR3 bases: TGTGCCAGCAGCTTAAATGCCGGGAGGGCCGACGGCACCGGGGAGCTGTTTTTT. This sequence encodes CASSLNAGRADGTGELFF.